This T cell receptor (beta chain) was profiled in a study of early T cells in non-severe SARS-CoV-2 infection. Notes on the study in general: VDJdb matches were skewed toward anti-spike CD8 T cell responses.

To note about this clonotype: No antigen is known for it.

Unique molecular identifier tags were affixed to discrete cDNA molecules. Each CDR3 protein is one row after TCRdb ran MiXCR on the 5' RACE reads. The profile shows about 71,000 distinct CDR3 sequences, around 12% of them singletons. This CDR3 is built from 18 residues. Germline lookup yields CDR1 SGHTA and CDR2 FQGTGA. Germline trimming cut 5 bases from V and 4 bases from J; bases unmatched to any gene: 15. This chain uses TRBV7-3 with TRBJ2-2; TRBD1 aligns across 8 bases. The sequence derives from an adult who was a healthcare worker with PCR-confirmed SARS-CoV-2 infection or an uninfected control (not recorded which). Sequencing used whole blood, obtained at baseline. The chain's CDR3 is CASSPTTGVFARTGELFF. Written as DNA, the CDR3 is TGTGCCAGCAGCCCAACGACAGGGGTGTTTGCTCGCACCGGGGAGCTGTTTTTT.